The clone carrying this TCR beta chain was seen repeatedly, ten times or more. In the same sample, other DNA sequences code for this CDR3. This record comes from a study of blood T cell repertoires in COVID-19. Profiled with immunoSEQ multiplex PCR; TCRdb holds only in-frame clones, not every one. The sample gives around 260,000 clones, approximately 90% of which show up once; around 3.6% is in the top ten. The germline CDR1 and CDR2 sequences are MNHEY and SVGAGI. This CDR3 is 16 amino acids long. V lost 0 bases and J lost 1, with 10 bases in between. Sample: peripheral blood. This chain connects TRBV6-5 to TRBJ2-4; D is unclear. The sequence derives from a man aged 18 to 30 with active or convalescent COVID-19. The CDR3 nucleotides are TGTGCCAGCAGTTACTCCCCGCTATCTGCCAAAAACATTCAGTACTTC. Protein: CASSYSPLSAKNIQYF.